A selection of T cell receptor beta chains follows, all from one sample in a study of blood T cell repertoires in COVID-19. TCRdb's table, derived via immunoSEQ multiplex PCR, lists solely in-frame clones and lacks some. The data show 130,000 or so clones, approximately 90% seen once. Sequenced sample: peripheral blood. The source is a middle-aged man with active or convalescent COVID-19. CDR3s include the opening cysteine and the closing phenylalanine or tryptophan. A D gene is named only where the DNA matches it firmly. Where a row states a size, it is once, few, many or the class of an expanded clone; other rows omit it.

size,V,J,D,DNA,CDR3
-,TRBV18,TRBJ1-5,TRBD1,TGTGCCAGCTCACAGGACAGGGACAATCAGCCCCAGCATTTT,CASSQDRDNQPQHF
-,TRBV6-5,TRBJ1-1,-,TGTGCCAGCAGTTCTCTACAGGTCGGGGGCACTGAAGCTTTCTTT,CASSSLQVGGTEAFF
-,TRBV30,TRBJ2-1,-,TGTGCCTGGCAGGGTATTTCCTACAATGAGCAGTTCTTC,CAWQGISYNEQFF
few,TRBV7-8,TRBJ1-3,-,TGTGCCAGCAGCATTGGGGGACAAAGCTCTGGAAACACCATATATTTT,CASSIGGQSSGNTIYF
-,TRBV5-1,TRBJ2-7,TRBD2,TGCGCCAGCAGCATCGGGACTAGTGTCTACGAGCAGTACTTC,CASSIGTSVYEQYF
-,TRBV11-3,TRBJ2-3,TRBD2,TGTGCCAGCAGCCTCGGGACTAGCGGGGGGGCCCCAGATACGCAGTATTTT,CASSLGTSGGAPDTQYF
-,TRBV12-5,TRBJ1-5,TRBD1,TGTGCTAGTGGTCTTGGGACAGCCAATCAGCCCCAGCATTTT,CASGLGTANQPQHF
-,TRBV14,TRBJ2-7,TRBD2,TGTGCCAGCAGCCAAGATCTCGGGACTAGCGGGGGGTACGAGCAGTACTTC,CASSQDLGTSGGYEQYF
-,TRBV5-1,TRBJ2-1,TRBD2,TGCGCCAGCAGCTTGGGCAGGGAGGGCAATGAGCAGTTCTTC,CASSLGREGNEQFF
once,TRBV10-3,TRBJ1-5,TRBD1,TGTGCCATCAGTGAGGGACAGGGGGCTCGACAGCCCCAGCATTTT,CAISEGQGARQPQHF
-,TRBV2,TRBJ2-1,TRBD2,TGTGCCAGCAGTGCCCGTACTAGCGGGAGTGGTGATGAGCAGTTCTTC,CASSARTSGSGDEQFF
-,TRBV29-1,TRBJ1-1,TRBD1,TGCAGCGTTGTGTCGGGACAGGCGAACACTGAAGCTTTCTTT,CSVVSGQANTEAFF
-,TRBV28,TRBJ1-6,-,TGTGCCAGCTGCCGGGGAGGGGTTAATTCACCCCTCCACTTT,CASCRGGVNSPLHF
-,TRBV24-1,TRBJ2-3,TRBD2,TGTGCCACCAGTGATTCCGGGCGGGAGGGCGGAGATACGCAGTATTTT,CATSDSGREGGDTQYF
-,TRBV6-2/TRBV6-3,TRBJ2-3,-,TGTGCCAGCAGTTACTCGATCGGTCCGCAGTATTTT,CASSYSIGPQYF
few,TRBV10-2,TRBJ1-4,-,TGCGCCAGCAGTACCCCGACCGCGGAGGTTGCTGAAAAACTGTTTTTT,CASSTPTAEVAEKLFF
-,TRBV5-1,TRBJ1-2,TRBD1,TGCGCCAGCAGCGGGACAGGGCCTGGCTACACCTTC,CASSGTGPGYTF
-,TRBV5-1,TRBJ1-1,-,TGCGCCAGCAGCTTTACCGGGGGGAACACTGAAGCTTTCTTT,CASSFTGGNTEAFF
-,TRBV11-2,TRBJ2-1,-,TGTGCCAGCAGCTTAGATCACGCCAGTAAAAATGAGCAGTTCTTC,CASSLDHASKNEQFF
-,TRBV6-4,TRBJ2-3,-,TGTGCCAGCAGTGACGCGGGGTTTGGGGATACGCAGTATTTT,CASSDAGFGDTQYF
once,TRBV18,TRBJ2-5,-,TGTGCCAGCTCACTCGCGGGAGAGACCCAGTACTTC,CASSLAGETQYF
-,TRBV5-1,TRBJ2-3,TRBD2,TGCGCCAGCAGCTTGGCCGTCACAACTAGCGGGAGAGCAGATACGCAGTATTTT,CASSLAVTTSGRADTQYF
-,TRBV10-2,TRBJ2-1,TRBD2,TGCGCCAGCAGTGAAGGACTAGCGGGAGTTTGGAATGAGCAGTTCTTC,CASSEGLAGVWNEQFF
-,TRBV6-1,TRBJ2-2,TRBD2,TGTGCCAGCAGTGAGCGGGGGGGCCCCACCGGGGAGCTGTTTTTT,CASSERGGPTGELFF
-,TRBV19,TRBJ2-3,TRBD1,TGTGCCAGTAAAGACAGGGCTACTAGCACAGATACGCAGTATTTT,CASKDRATSTDTQYF
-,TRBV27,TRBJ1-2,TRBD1,TGTGCCAGCAGTTCCGGGACAGGGGTAGGGGGCTACACCTTC,CASSSGTGVGGYTF
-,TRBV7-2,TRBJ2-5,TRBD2,TGTGCCAGCAGCCCACCGGGACTAGCGGGAGAGACCCAGTACTTC,CASSPPGLAGETQYF
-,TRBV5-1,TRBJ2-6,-,TGCGCCAGCAGCTCAGGACTGATCTCTGGGGCCAACGTCCTGACTTTC,CASSSGLISGANVLTF
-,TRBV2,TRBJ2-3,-,TGTGCCAGCAGTGAACTCGTTTCCTCTCCGAGCACAGATACGCAGTATTTT,CASSELVSSPSTDTQYF
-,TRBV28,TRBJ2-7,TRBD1,TGTGCCAGCAGTGTCCGGGACAGATCCTACGAGCAGTACTTC,CASSVRDRSYEQYF
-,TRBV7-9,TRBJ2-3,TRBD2,TGTGCCAGCAGCCCCGATCCCGGCGGGAGAGATACGCAGTATTTT,CASSPDPGGRDTQYF
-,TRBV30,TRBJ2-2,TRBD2,TGTGCCTGGAGTGCGGGCGGGGGAGGGGAGCTGTTTTTT,CAWSAGGGGELFF
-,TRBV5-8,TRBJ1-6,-,TGTGCCAGCAGCTTGCAACAGGGTAATTCACCCCTCCACTTT,CASSLQQGNSPLHF
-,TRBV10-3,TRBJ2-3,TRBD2,TGTGCCATCAGTTACTTAGCGGGGAGCACAGATACGCAGTATTTT,CAISYLAGSTDTQYF
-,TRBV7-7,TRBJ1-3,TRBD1,TGTGCCAGCAGCTTAGGGGACAGGGCGGAAGGAAACACCATATATTTT,CASSLGDRAEGNTIYF